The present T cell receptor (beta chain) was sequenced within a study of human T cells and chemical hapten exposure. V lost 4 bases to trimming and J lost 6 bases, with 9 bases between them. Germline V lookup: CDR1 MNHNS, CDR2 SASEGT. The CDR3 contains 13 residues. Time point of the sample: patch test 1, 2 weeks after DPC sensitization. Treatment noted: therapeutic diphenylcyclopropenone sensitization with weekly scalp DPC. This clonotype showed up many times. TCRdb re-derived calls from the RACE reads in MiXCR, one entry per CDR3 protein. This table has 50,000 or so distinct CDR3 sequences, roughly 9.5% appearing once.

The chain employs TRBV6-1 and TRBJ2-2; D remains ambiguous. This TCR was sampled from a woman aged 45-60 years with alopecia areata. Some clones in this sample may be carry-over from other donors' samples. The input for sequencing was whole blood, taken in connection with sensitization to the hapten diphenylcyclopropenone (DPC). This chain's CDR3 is CASSARQPGELFF. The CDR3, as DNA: TGTGCCAGCAGTGCGCGGCAACCCGGGGAGCTGTTTTTT.